These 25 T cell receptor beta chains share one sample of origin, sequenced in a study of radiation and T cells in renal cell carcinoma. Produced via immunoSEQ multiplex PCR; TCRdb's table is partial and in-frame only. Of approximately 150,000 clones in the sample, around nine tenths were seen once. Time point of the sample: blood 4 weeks post-SBRT, at nephrectomy. The treatment is: 15 Gy SBRT to primary tumor, nephrectomy 4 weeks later. Specimen: blood, collected from a patient whose treatment included radiotherapy and nephrectomy. Source of these receptors: a woman aged 45-65 years with renal cell carcinoma.

V is TRBV6-1 and J is TRBJ2-2, with no clear D. V was shortened by 6 bases and J by 2 bases, with 7 bases between the two germline ends. The germline gives CDR1 MNHNS, CDR2 SASEGT. The CDR3 covers 13 residues. For the CDR3, the DNA is TGTGCCAGCAGACTCGAAAACACCGGGGAGCTGTTTTTT. Translating gives CASRLENTGELFF.

This chain uses TRBV5-4 with TRBJ2-1; 13 bases match TRBD2. The CDR3 contains 17 residues. With V trimmed by 4 bases and J by 2 bases, 6 bases remained unmatched. CDR1 and CDR2 from the germline V gene are SGHNT and YYREEE (reference sequence). CDR3 in DNA: TGTGCCAGCAGCCAGACTAGCGGGGGGAGAGCCTACAATGAGCAGTTCTTC. It is translated as CASSQTSGGRAYNEQFF.

This clone has a single count. The chain couples TRBV18 to TRBJ1-5; D remains unclear. The ends were cut back, 3 bases at V and 3 bases at J, with 9 bases in the middle. Germline lookup yields CDR1 KGHSH and CDR2 LQKENI. The CDR3 runs 14 residues. This CDR3 is CASSPGGNNQPQHF. In nucleotides, the CDR3 is TGTGCCAGCTCACCCGGAGGAAACAATCAGCCCCAGCATTTT. The entire variable domain, with the rest obtained from reference TRBV18 and TRBJ1-5, is as follows: NAGVMQNPRHLVRRRGQEARLRCSPMKGHSHVYWYRQLPEEGLKFMVYLQKENIIDESGMPKERFSAEFPKEGPSILRIQQVVRGDSAAYFCASSPGGNNQPQHFGDGTRLSIL.

The CDR3: CASFRPGPNEQYF. The CDR3, as DNA: TGCGCCAGCTTTCGGCCAGGCCCTAACGAGCAGTACTTC. The V call is TRBV10-2, the J call TRBJ2-7; D is undetermined. Germline V lookup: CDR1 WSHSY, CDR2 SAAADI. The CDR3 is made up of 13 amino acids. Trimming stripped 8 bases from V and 5 bases from J, with 16 bases between.

V gene TRBV27 combines with J gene TRBJ2-7; TRBD2 might be the D (6 bases). Germline CDR1 reads MNHEY; CDR2 reads SMNVEV (reference sequence). This CDR3 is 16 amino acids long. Trimming shortened V by 0 bases and J by 6 bases, and 18 bases separated the two germline ends. CDR3 coding DNA: TGTGCCAGCAGTTTATCGTCCGGGAGAGGGCCCAGCGAGCAGTACTTC. Amino acids: CASSLSSGRGPSEQYF.

This clone has only a few counts. One end of the junction varies from germline; a read error may be responsible. The V call is TRBV13, the J call TRBJ1-2; D is perhaps TRBD1 (5 bases). Germline V gene sequence: CDR1 PRHDT, CDR2 FYEKMQ (reference sequence). This CDR3 is built from 13 residues. As DNA, the CDR3 is TGTGCCAGCACCTTAGGGTGGGGGGATGGCTACACCTTC. It translates to CASTLGWGDGYTF.

The gene calls are TRBV7-9 and TRBJ2-2; D may match TRBD1 or TRBD2 (5 bases each). The germline V gene has CDR1 SEHNR and CDR2 FQNEAQ (reference sequence). This CDR3 comprises 13 residues. V lost 8 bases and J 4 bases, leaving 11 bases between the germline ends. CDR3 amino acids: CASAGTVTGELFF. CDR3 nucleotides: TGTGCCAGCGCCGGGACCGTCACCGGGGAGCTGTTTTTT.

This chain uses TRBV5-1 with TRBJ2-1, with 11 bases aligning to TRBD2. This CDR3 region has 15 residues. The J segment lost 5 bases and the V segment lost 9 bases, leaving 10 bases of the junction unmatched. CDR1 and CDR2 from the germline V gene are SGHRS and YFSETQ. CDR3 in DNA: TGCGCCACCTCGACTGTAGCGGGAGGGGACAATGAGCAGTTCTTC. As protein: CATSTVAGGDNEQFF. The whole variable domain, filled in from reference TRBV5-1 and TRBJ2-1, reads KAGVTQTPRYLIKTRGQQVTLSCSPISGHRSVSWYQQTPGQGLQFLFEYFSETQRNKGNFPGRFSGRQFSNSRSEMNVSTLELGDSALYLCATSTVAGGDNEQFFGPGTRLTVL.

CDR3 DNA sequence: TGTGCCAGCAGCGTAGGAGCTGGGACAGCCTCTGGAAACACCATATATTTT. Translated, it gives CASSVGAGTASGNTIYF. The chain couples TRBV9 to TRBJ1-3; 7 bases are shared with TRBD1. Germline trimming cut 0 bases from V and 0 bases from J; bases unmatched to any gene: 6. CDR1 is SGDLS, CDR2 YYNGEE, per germline. There are 17 residues in the CDR3.

This chain joins TRBV7-8 and TRBJ2-1, with D possibly TRBD1 on 5 matching bases. This CDR3 has 11 amino acids. Germline CDR1 reads SGHVS; CDR2 reads FQNEAQ. Trimming removed 6 bases from V and 12 bases from J, with 12 bases in between. DNA of the CDR3: TGTGCCAGCAGTTCCGACAGAGTGCAGTTCTTC. Residues: CASSSDRVQFF.

This rearrangement joins TRBV21-1 to TRBJ2-7; no DNA check was done on the table's D call, TRBD1. TRBV21-1 is assigned pseudogene status. The CDR3 runs 17 residues. CDR3 sequence reads: CASSNKRAPRGSYEQYF. The CDR3 nucleotides are TGTGCCAGCAGCAATAAACGGGCCCCAAGGGGCTCCTACGAGCAGTACTTC.

The chain has TRBV4-3 and TRBJ1-2; D uncertain. CDR1 is LGHNA, CDR2 YSLEER, per germline. The CDR3 runs 16 residues. Deletions cut 4 bases from V and 0 bases from J, with 15 bases between. DNA for the CDR3: TGCGCCAGCAGCCGCGCTGGACTACTTTCTAACTATGGCTACACCTTC. Translation: CASSRAGLLSNYGYTF.

V gene TRBV4-3 combines with J gene TRBJ2-6, with D tentatively TRBD1 (7 bases). The CDR3 consists of 19 residues. Germline loops: CDR1 LGHNA, CDR2 YSLEER. Trimming took 4 bases from V and 0 from J, leaving 19 bases between them. The CDR3 is CASSRLTGDSLSGANVLTF. The CDR3 bases are TGCGCCAGCAGCCGCTTAACAGGGGACTCCCTCTCTGGGGCCAACGTCCTGACTTTC.

The chain joins TRBV15 to TRBJ1-1; D is unresolved. Germline lookup yields CDR1 LNHNV and CDR2 YYDKDF (reference sequence). The CDR3 spans 16 residues. Trimming cost V 0 bases and J 2 bases, with 13 bases left between them. The CDR3 region has the DNA TGTGCCACCAGCAGAGATCGGGTTAAAACAAACACTGAAGCTTTCTTT. Encoded protein: CATSRDRVKTNTEAFF.

This clone was counted a few times. V usage is TRBV11-3 and J usage is TRBJ2-3; either TRBD1 or TRBD2 may fit D (6 bases each). The CDR3 runs to 14 residues. Germline loops: CDR1 SGHNT, CDR2 YENEEA. The V gene lost 3 bases and the J gene lost 4 bases, with 11 bases spanning the gap. The CDR3 DNA follows: TGTGCCAGCAGCTTGTCAAGGGGGGCAGATACGCAGTATTTT. Translating gives CASSLSRGADTQYF.

This chain links TRBV4-3 with TRBJ2-1; tentative D call: TRBD1 (5 bases). CDR3 length equals 17 residues. V was clipped by 2 bases and J by 2 bases, with 16 bases between them. Germline V gives CDR1 LGHNA, CDR2 YSLEER. The CDR3 sequence is CASSQRMGRTPYNEQFF. In DNA, the CDR3 is TGCGCCAGCAGCCAAAGGATGGGGCGAACCCCCTACAATGAGCAGTTCTTC.

J is TRBJ2-7 and V is TRBV4-2; maybe TRBD2 (6 bases). The length of the CDR3 is 15 residues. CDR1 is LGHNA and CDR2 is YNFKEQ in the germline V gene. V was shortened by 1 base and J by 0 bases, with 10 bases between the two germline ends. The CDR3 nucleotides are TGTGCCAGCAGCCAAGGCGAAGCGGGCTCCTACGAGCAGTACTTC. Its protein product is CASSQGEAGSYEQYF.

The chain uses TRBV4-1 and TRBJ1-4; D call uncertain. V lost 0 bases and J 1 base, leaving 9 bases between the germline ends. The CDR3 is made up of 16 amino acids. Germline-derived CDR1 and CDR2 are MGHRA and YSYEKL. The CDR3 nucleotides read TGCGCCAGCAGCCAAGAACCCCCAGGAACTAATGAAAAACTGTTTTTT. Amino acid sequence: CASSQEPPGTNEKLFF.

This sequence joins TRBV7-2 and TRBJ2-7, with TRBD1 matching over 7 bases. J gave up 3 bases and V 1 base, and 6 bases lay outside the gene matches. CDR3 size: 15 residues. Germline values: CDR1 SGHTA, CDR2 FQGNSA. In nucleotides, the CDR3 is TGTGCCAGCAGCTTAGGTCCCGACAGGGACTACGAGCAGTACTTC. This translates into CASSLGPDRDYEQYF.

As concerns this clone: In the same sample, other DNA sequences code for this CDR3. The rearrangement links TRBV29-1 to TRBJ1-3, with D possibly matching TRBD1 (5 bases). With 4 bases removed from V and 1 base from J, the gap between germline ends came to 11 bases. Germline values: CDR1 SQVTM, CDR2 ANQGSEA. The CDR3 covers 14 residues. CDR3 DNA sequence: TGCAGCGTTGGCCAGGGCGGGTCTGGAAACACCATATATTTT. Translated, it gives CSVGQGGSGNTIYF.

The chain combines TRBV6-5 with TRBJ1-2, with unresolved D. CDR1 and CDR2 from the germline V gene are MNHEY and SVGAGI. The length of the CDR3 is 12 residues. V was pared by 7 bases and J by 4 bases, with 10 bases between. The CDR3, as DNA: TGTGCCAGCAAATCGGGCCCCTATGGCTACACCTTC. It is translated as CASKSGPYGYTF.

This clone was seen a single time. This sample includes further DNA sequences coding for the same CDR3. The chain is built from TRBV7-2 and TRBJ2-5; D gene unclear. V lost 5 bases, J lost 1 base, and 2 bases lay in between. This CDR3 has 11 residues. Germline assignment: CDR1 SGHTA and CDR2 FQGNSA. The CDR3, as DNA: TGTGCCAGCAGCGTCCAAGAGACCCAGTACTTC. Protein product: CASSVQETQYF.

The chain is built from TRBV19 and TRBJ2-7; TRBD2 is a possible D gene (6 bases). V lost 6 bases and J lost 2, with 14 bases in between. Germline CDR1 and CDR2: LNHDA and SQIVND (reference sequence). This CDR3 contains 14 residues. CDR3 in DNA: TGTGCCAGTAGCCACGGGCGGGAAGCCTACGAGCAGTACTTC. It encodes CASSHGREAYEQYF. Using reference TRBV19 and TRBJ2-7 for the parts outside the CDR3, the full variable domain is DGGITQSPKYLFRKEGQNVTLSCEQNLNHDAMYWYRQDPGQGLRLIYYSQIVNDFQKGDIAEGYSVSREKKESFPLTVTSAQKNPTAFYLCASSHGREAYEQYFGPGTRLTVT.

In its sample, this clone was seen a few times. The CDR3 DNA follows: TGTGCCAGCAGTTTATCGGGGCTCGGAGCTTTCTTT. Protein sequence: CASSLSGLGAFF. This sequence joins TRBV27 and TRBJ1-1, with D maybe TRBD1 (5 bases). The CDR3 is 12 residues long. CDR1 and CDR2 from the germline V gene are MNHEY and SMNVEV (reference sequence). V lost 0 bases to trimming and J lost 10 bases, with 9 bases between them.

This clone was seen a handful of times. The V call is TRBV2, the J call TRBJ1-2; D is possibly TRBD1 (6 bases). This CDR3 is built from 15 residues. V dropped 4 bases and J dropped 10 bases, with 22 bases sitting between them. Per germline, CDR1 SNHLY and CDR2 FYNNEI. As DNA, the CDR3 is TGTGCCAGCAGTGGGTCCCTAGGGGGATTGGGAGCCTACACCTTC. Translated: CASSGSLGGLGAYTF.